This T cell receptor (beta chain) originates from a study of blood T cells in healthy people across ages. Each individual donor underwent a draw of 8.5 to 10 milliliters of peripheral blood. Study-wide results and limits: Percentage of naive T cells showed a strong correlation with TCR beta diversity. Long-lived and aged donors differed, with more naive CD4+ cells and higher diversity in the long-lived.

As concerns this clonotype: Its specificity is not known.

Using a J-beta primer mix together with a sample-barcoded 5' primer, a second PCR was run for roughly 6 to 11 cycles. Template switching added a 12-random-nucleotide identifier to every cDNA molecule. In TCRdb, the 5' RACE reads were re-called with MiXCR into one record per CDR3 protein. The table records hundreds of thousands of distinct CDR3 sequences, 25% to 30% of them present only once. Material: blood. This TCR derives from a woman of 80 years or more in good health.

DNA of the CDR3: TGTGCCAGCAGCGCGGGCGGCGGCTGGGCAGATACGCAGCATTTT. This codes for CASSAGGGWADTQHF. This chain uses TRBV6-5 with TRBJ2-3; D gene ambiguous. The end of the DNA aligns better with TRBJ1-5, so the J call may be wrong. This CDR3 region has 15 residues. CDR1 and CDR2 from the germline V gene are MNHEY and SVGAGI.